A single sample is the source of the 5 T cell receptor beta chains below, sequenced in a study of blood T cell repertoires in COVID-19. TCRdb keeps only in-frame clones here, not all; method: immunoSEQ multiplex PCR. This sample has about 81,000 clones; over 70% occur once, and the top ten carry 3.5% to 4.5%. Specimen: peripheral blood. The receptor set was obtained from a woman in her fifties or sixties with acute or convalescent COVID-19.

The chain couples TRBV28 to TRBJ2-4; D not resolved. In germline, CDR1 is MDHEN, CDR2 SYDVKM. Trimming cost V 3 bases and J 0 bases, with 9 bases left between them. CDR3 length: 15 residues. The CDR3 sequence is CASSLTSVAKNIQYF. CDR3 nucleotides: TGTGCCAGCAGTTTGACCAGCGTAGCCAAAAACATTCAGTACTTC.

This rearrangement joins TRBV25-1 to TRBJ1-4; tentatively, D is TRBD1 (6 bases). The V end was cut by 5 bases, the J end by 3 bases, with 16 bases between. This CDR3 spans 16 amino acids. Germline-derived CDR1 and CDR2 are MGHDK and SYGVNS. The CDR3 bases are TGTGCCAGCAGTCCCTCTGGGTCAGGGGCTAATGAAAAACTGTTTTTT. It yields the protein CASSPSGSGANEKLFF.

This rearrangement joins TRBV19 to TRBJ1-1; D is perhaps TRBD1 (5 bases). Germline V lookup: CDR1 LNHDA, CDR2 SQIVND (reference sequence). The CDR3 sequence is 14 residues long. Trimming took 4 bases from V and 1 from J, leaving 10 bases between them. The CDR3 loop is CASSTGTGNTEAFF. The CDR3 nucleotides read TGTGCCAGTAGTACCGGCACAGGGAACACTGAAGCTTTCTTT.

V is TRBV19 and J is TRBJ1-6; D unclear. Germline V gives CDR1 LNHDA, CDR2 SQIVND (reference sequence). The CDR3 has 13 residues. Trimming removed 4 bases at V and 8 bases at J, with 9 bases between. The CDR3 DNA reads TGTGCCAGTAGTAATAGAGCGGATTCACCCCTCCACTTT. Encoded protein: CASSNRADSPLHF.

The sample holds a few counts of this clone. This chain joins TRBV28 and TRBJ1-1; 7 nucleotides agree with TRBD1. The CDR3 has 16 amino acids. Looked up from germline, CDR1 is MDHEN and CDR2 is SYDVKM. J gave up 1 base and V 4 bases, and 9 bases lay outside the gene matches. The CDR3 DNA reads TGTGCCAGCAGTTCCCCCGCGGACAGGTCGAACACTGAAGCTTTCTTT. It encodes CASSSPADRSNTEAFF.